The 12 T cell receptor beta chains listed next were all sequenced from one sample in a study of PD-1 blockade in classical Hodgkin lymphoma. Exposure to brentuximab vedotin varied, and each patient had relapsed following autologous stem cell transplantation. Profiling relied on immunoSEQ multiplex PCR, and the TCRdb table lists in-frame clones only, not all of them. Of some 41,000 clones detected, around 80% appear once; the ten largest clones hold about a tenth. The specimen comprised peripheral blood mononuclear cells (PBMCs), sampled at baseline. Receptor source: a human donor with classical Hodgkin lymphoma.

The genes are TRBV5-6 and TRBJ2-7; D is possibly TRBD2 (6 bases). V was cut by 3 bases and J by 2 bases, with 21 bases left in between. Per germline, CDR1 SGHDT and CDR2 YYEEEE. The CDR3 runs to 17 residues. CDR3 DNA: TGTGCCAGCAGCTCCAAAGGCGGGGTCCGTGGGGCCTACGAGCAGTACTTC. Residues: CASSSKGGVRGAYEQYF.

This clone has just one count. The gene calls are TRBV7-9 and TRBJ1-2, with 8 bases lining up with TRBD1. This CDR3 is 14 amino acids long. V lost 10 bases, J lost 4 bases, and 11 bases stayed unmatched. Germline V gene lookup returns CDR1 SEHNR and CDR2 FQNEAQ (reference sequence). The CDR3 spells CATRAAGGFYGYTF. CDR3 in DNA: TGTGCCACTCGGGCGGCAGGGGGCTTCTATGGCTACACCTTC. The entire variable domain, with the rest obtained from reference TRBV7-9 and TRBJ1-2, is as follows: DTGVSQNPRHKITKRGQNVTFRCDPISEHNRLYWYRQTLGQGPEFLTYFQNEAQLEKSRLLSDRFSAERPKGSFSTLEIQRTEQGDSAMYLCATRAAGGFYGYTFGSGTRLTVV.

V and J are TRBV5-1 and TRBJ2-1; weak D call: TRBD1 (6 bases). Germline values: CDR1 SGHRS, CDR2 YFSETQ. This CDR3 has 15 amino acids. V dropped 2 bases and J dropped 0 bases, with 9 bases sitting between them. The CDR3 protein is CASSFQGSSYNEQFF. The CDR3 nucleotides read TGCGCCAGCAGCTTCCAGGGGAGCTCCTACAATGAGCAGTTCTTC.

In the case of this clone: A read error is possible here, since a much larger clone lies one base away. V and J are TRBV30 and TRBJ1-1; TRBD1 matches at 7 bases. Germline CDR1 reads GTSNPN; CDR2 reads SVGIG (reference sequence). The CDR3 is 13 residues long. V lost 2 bases and J lost 5; bases outside the gene matches: 5. DNA for the CDR3: TGTGCCTGGAGTAGGGGGCCGGGGACTGAAGCTTTCTTT. Translation: CAWSRGPGTEAFF.

The V gene is TRBV28, the J gene TRBJ2-7, with TRBD1 matching over 7 bases. V shed 6 bases and J 2 bases; nucleotides not matched to a gene: 10. CDR1 is MDHEN, CDR2 SYDVKM, per germline. This CDR3 has 15 amino acids. The CDR3 protein is CASRSPGQPPYEQYF. The CDR3 DNA is TGTGCCAGCAGATCCCCGGGACAGCCGCCCTACGAGCAGTACTTC. The entire variable domain, with the rest obtained from reference TRBV28 and TRBJ2-7, is as follows: DVKVTQSSRYLVKRTGEKVFLECVQDMDHENMFWYRQDPGLGLRLIYFSYDVKMKEKGDIPEGYSVSREKKERFSLILESASTNQTSMYLCASRSPGQPPYEQYFGPGTRLTVT.

The chain uses TRBV7-8 and TRBJ2-3, with 11 bases identical to TRBD2. CDR1 is SGHVS, CDR2 FQNEAQ, per germline. V lost 6 bases and J lost 3; bases outside the gene matches: 11. This CDR3 is built from 17 residues. The CDR3 DNA follows: TGTGCCAGCAGGCCCGGAACCGTAGCGGGAGGGACAGATACGCAGTATTTT. Amino acids: CASRPGTVAGGTDTQYF.

The chain has TRBV4-1 and TRBJ1-2, with a possible D match to TRBD1 (5 bases). V lost 1 base, J lost 4 bases, and 16 bases lay in between. Germline CDR1 is MGHRA and CDR2 is YSYEKL. CDR3 size: 16 residues. CDR3 sequence (DNA): TGCGCCAGCAGCCAAGCGTCCGGGGCGTTCTTCTATGGCTACACCTTC. This sequence encodes CASSQASGAFFYGYTF.

V usage is TRBV6-5 and J usage is TRBJ2-5; D not resolved. V was trimmed by 6 bases and J by 0 bases, leaving 14 bases between them. The CDR3 length is 15 residues. CDR1 is MNHEY, CDR2 SVGAGI, per germline. In DNA form, the CDR3 reads TGTGCCAGCAGGGTTGGCCTAAGGGACCAAGAGACCCAGTACTTC. It encodes CASRVGLRDQETQYF.

J is TRBJ1-2 and V is TRBV4-3, with D perhaps TRBD1 (6 bases). Deletions cut 3 bases from V and 8 bases from J, with 13 bases between. Germline V gives CDR1 LGHNA, CDR2 YSLEER. The CDR3 sequence is 13 residues long. The CDR3 is CASSHTRGRGYTF. CDR3 nucleotides: TGCGCCAGCAGCCACACCAGGGGAAGGGGCTACACCTTC.

This clone was found a few times. The chain has TRBV5-1 and TRBJ2-1, with 9 bases identical to TRBD2. CDR1 SGHRS and CDR2 YFSETQ come from the germline V gene. V was pared by 0 bases and J by 2 bases, with 3 bases of the junction left unmatched. The CDR3 is made up of 16 amino acids. CDR3 sequence: CASSLVAGETYNEQFF. CDR3 bases: TGCGCCAGCAGCTTGGTAGCGGGAGAAACCTACAATGAGCAGTTCTTC.

This clone showed up many times. V gene TRBV28 combines with J gene TRBJ1-5; 7 bases fit TRBD1. The CDR3 runs 13 residues. The V gene end was trimmed by 11 bases and the J gene end by 6 bases; junction bases not matched to a gene: 10. The V gene's germline CDR1 is MDHEN and CDR2 SYDVKM. In DNA, the CDR3 is TGTGCCTCACAGGGGTTTTCGTTTCAGCCCCAGCATTTT. Translation gives CASQGFSFQPQHF.

This clone was detected a few times. V gene TRBV7-9 combines with J gene TRBJ2-5; 12 positions match TRBD1. This CDR3 spans 15 amino acids. V lost 8 bases and J lost 6; bases outside the gene matches: 10. Germline assignment: CDR1 SEHNR and CDR2 FQNEAQ (reference sequence). DNA of the CDR3: TGTGCCAGCCAGACCGGGACAGGGGGCGCAAAGACCCAGTACTTC. Translation: CASQTGTGGAKTQYF.